This T cell receptor beta chain was captured by sequencing in a study of blood T cell repertoires in COVID-19. Method: immunoSEQ multiplex PCR; TCRdb's copy keeps in-frame clones and lacks some. The table shows about 230,000 clones, with 65% to 85% occurring only once. This clone came up once. The sequence derives from a man older than 75 with acute or convalescent COVID-19. The sample was peripheral blood.

The CDR3 is CASQVRPVYEQYF. CDR3 bases: TGTGCCAGCCAGGTCAGACCCGTTTACGAGCAGTACTTC. V and J are TRBV2 and TRBJ2-7; D is unresolved. There are 13 residues in the CDR3. The ends were cut back, 8 bases at V and 4 bases at J, with 15 bases in the middle. Germline CDR1 and CDR2: SNHLY and FYNNEI.